The subject of this entry is one T cell receptor (beta chain). Its antigen target is currently unknown. No clone much larger than this one lies a single base away; base qualities are absent. These data originate in a study of cytomegalovirus exposure and HLA in healthy donors (TCRdb year 2017). For the wider study: According to an earlier analysis of around 600 of the donors, about 179 million T cells yielded roughly 110 million unique TCR beta sequences and about 280 Gb of sequence data. An early release covering some 640 HLA-typed donors comprised 250 to 350 gigabases of sequencing data and around 86 million unique TCR sequences. Of the roughly 400 genotyped donors, over 80% were placed in the genetic ancestry cluster associated with self-reported Caucasian donors. The aim of the study was to test whether cataloging public T cell receptors could identify signatures of past pathogen exposure. The T cell repertoires of several hundred subjects were profiled by immunosequencing and related to cytomegalovirus serostatus. Besides the first cohort of roughly 640 subjects, a separate validation cohort made up of over 95 different subjects was used. High-throughput TCR immunosequencing, statistical association of individual TCRs with disease status, and machine learning were combined to predict cytomegalovirus infection status. A later analysis re-analyzed previously published TCR beta repertoires from 666 donors and added high-resolution HLA genotyping to study TCR occurrence patterns. Rather than drawing on any new phenotypic data, the later analysis identified candidate immune exposures from TCR beta sequences and the way those sequences occurred across donors. To decide whether each TCR beta V gene segment behaved as functional or pseudogenic, an earlier analysis of fewer than 750 of the donors relied on high-throughput TCR beta sequencing. Alongside the repertoire data, information on donor age, sex, ethnicity and CMV serostatus was compiled. In a later genetic analysis, genome-wide SNP genotypes for about 60% of the 666 donors were used, and that subset was treated as a discovery cohort. Every repertoire in the discovery cohort had been generated on one and the same sequencing platform. HLA typing covered class I and class II loci at four-digit resolution. The number of typed donors differed by locus: about 620-640 for A, B, C, DRB1 and DQB1; about 520 for DQA1; around 580 for DPA1; and approximately 450 for DPB1. A few DR-DQ haplotypes were handled as single units for association and clustering because linkage in the cohort was strong. Among about 370 genotyped donors of the cohort, an average of around 250,000 unique TCR beta nucleotide sequences was sequenced per donor, of which about 19% were non-productive.

The cohort consisted of 666 healthy bone marrow donors. Cohort members were all nominally healthy when sampled, although unrecorded immune exposures were likely present. The donor was CMV seropositive and was included in the group of 300 or so seropositive cohort members. Each donor provided a peripheral blood sample, and peripheral blood mononuclear cells were used for TCR beta sequencing. Genomic DNA extraction from the blood cell samples was performed with the Qiagen DNeasy Blood Extraction Kit. Receptors were amplified or captured by the immunoSEQ multiplex PCR assay. The multiplex PCR relied on a mix of 60 forward primers for TCR Vbeta segments and 13 reverse primers for TCR Jbeta segments. The CDR3 region of rearranged TCR beta genes was amplified from genomic DNA with a multiplex PCR assay. The Illumina HiSeq System was used to sequence the amplified TCR beta libraries as 87-base-pair reads. As for the original processing: Across the roughly 600 repertoires, a later analysis counted 80 million or so unique TCR beta chains, around 11 million of which were shared by at least two donors. Raw reads were error-corrected and collapsed into unique sequences by a nearest-neighbor algorithm in which closely related sequences were merged to remove PCR and sequencing errors. To assign V, D and J gene segments, CDR3 sequences were aligned to IMGT reference sequences. Each retained sequence needed at least a six-nucleotide match to both a V gene segment and a J gene segment. Rearrangements were classified as productive when the CDR3 lacked stop codons and remained in frame with V and J, and all other rearrangements were classified as non-productive. CDR3 was defined by IMGT convention, running from the second conserved V-encoded cysteine to the conserved J-encoded phenylalanine. In an earlier analysis of more than 550 of the donors, sequences lacking an unambiguous match to a single V gene segment were excluded. In an earlier analysis of 450 to 750 of the donors, a V segment was called functional when productive rearrangements were above 56.7%, and segregating when the standard deviation between donors exceeded 5%. A statistical classification framework was built for diagnosing cytomegalovirus status from the catalog of TCR beta chain sequences. In a later analysis, V and J genes were assigned by comparing TCR nucleotide sequences against IMGT/GENE-DB human TR gene sequences. Using the TCRdist pipeline, a later analysis assigned CDR3 sequences along with most-parsimonious VDJ recombination scenarios. A later analysis defined each TCR beta chain by its CDR3 amino acid sequence plus V-gene family, and excluded reads lacking a unique V-gene family. In a later analysis, around 650 highly shared, low-generation-probability nucleotide sequences were removed to address suspected cross-contamination and a sequencing artifact. In a later analysis, a clonal expansion index for each public chain was calculated from normalized within-repertoire ranks of inferred template counts. In a later analysis, generation probabilities were computed using a VDJ recombination model fitted to out-of-frame rearrangements, and the results were checked against IGoR. In a later analysis, TCR-TCR, TCR-HLA and TCR-CMV co-occurrence was scored with hypergeometric tests, and a repertoire-size bias correction was applied to TCR pairs. To estimate false discovery rates, a later analysis permuted the HLA or CMV assignments 20 times. A later analysis grouped co-occurring TCRs with DBSCAN, adding TCRdist sequence similarity when clustering within HLA-allele-positive subsets. Repertoires with fewer than 30,000 or more than 120,000 public chains, plus five repertoires with anomalous nucleotide sharing, were excluded from co-occurrence clustering. Not all clones reach the TCRdb copy of this immuneACCESS table, which keeps in-frame sequences only. Checked studies attribute under half of the gap to unresolved V genes and leave the rest unexplained. From that table come the V and J calls and clone size; the DNA was used to work out D and trimming. This sample has some 180,000 clones in its table, and 75% to 85% of those were observed once. The ten largest account for approximately 1.2% of the sample.

Findings and caveats that apply to the study as a whole: A further reported finding was that TCR beta sequences accurately predicted the HLA-A and HLA-B alleles for most subjects in the first cohort. In an earlier analysis of some 540 of the donors, most TCR beta V segments appeared in productive rearrangements about 87% or about 30% of the time, broadly matching IMGT annotations. Across donors, most TCR sequences were observed very rarely, whereas some public TCRs were present in many individuals. V-gene and J-gene trimming of TCR beta chains was associated with a missense DCLRE1C variant in a later genetic analysis, and the association was replicated in an independent cohort. The cohort was sequenced for TCR beta chains only, and without alpha or paired-chain data the features that could be detected were limited. In a later analysis, HLA-associated TCR beta chains showed more clonal expansion and lower generation probabilities than non-associated chains that were equally common. A later analysis found that TCR association rates varied across HLA loci, with DRB1 alleles showing the most associated TCRs and HLA-C alleles the fewest. Because HLA typing was unavailable for some donors at each locus, only the typed subset was used in association tests. In a later genetic analysis, fewer N-insertions in productive TCRs were reported among donors in an Asian-associated ancestry cluster than the approximately 710-donor mean. Because counts were too low, approximately 15 rarely observed V segments, including chromosome 9 orphons, were excluded from the earlier analysis of 587 of the donors. A later analysis found that most CMV-associated TCR beta chains appeared HLA-restricted, with HLA associations seemingly driven largely by CMV exposure. The only immune exposure information available for the cohort was CMV serostatus. According to a later analysis, parvovirus B19, influenza, CMV and Epstein-Barr virus appeared linked to several top co-occurrence clusters. The sequencing pipeline was judged likely to have produced a cluster of highly shared sequence variants as a technical artifact. Correlated functional status among segregating V segments might be attributable to linkage disequilibrium, but an unknown experimental factor could not be ruled out. The authors suggested that the approach could potentially be generalized to other disease states and immunological phenotypes. The study listed 150 to 200 TCR beta chains as associated with cytomegalovirus. Some IMGT-functional V segments, including TRBV6-2 and TRBV6-3, could not be distinguished by the 87-base-pair reads and were therefore excluded. Presence/absence analyses assumed roughly uniform sequencing depth across donors, an assumption that may not hold. At a false discovery rate of 0.05, a later analysis linked some 18,000 TCR beta sequences to specific HLA alleles. Strong co-occurrence of HLA alleles, especially DR and DQ, made assigning TCR associations to individual alleles difficult. The classifier was reported to diagnose cytomegalovirus status with high specificity and sensitivity in both the original cohort and the validation cohort. A few of the identified cytomegalovirus-associated TCR beta chains were confirmed in vitro to be specific for cytomegalovirus antigens.

V is reduced by 2 bases and J by 4 bases, leaving a spacing of 8 bases between them. The germline V gene supplies CDR1 MNHNS and CDR2 SASEGT. From cysteine to phenylalanine, the CDR3 is 13 amino acids long. Solely the CDR3 DNA is kept, with 39 bases framed from the first base. Sequenced sample: PBMCs. The receptor's source is a girl between 2 and 10 years old in good health and CMV-seropositive. This chain is built from TRBV6-1 and TRBJ1-2; the D gene remains uncertain. DNA sequence: TGTGCCAGCAGTGAACGGGAAAGCTATGGCTACACCTTC. Its protein reads: CASSERESYGYTF.